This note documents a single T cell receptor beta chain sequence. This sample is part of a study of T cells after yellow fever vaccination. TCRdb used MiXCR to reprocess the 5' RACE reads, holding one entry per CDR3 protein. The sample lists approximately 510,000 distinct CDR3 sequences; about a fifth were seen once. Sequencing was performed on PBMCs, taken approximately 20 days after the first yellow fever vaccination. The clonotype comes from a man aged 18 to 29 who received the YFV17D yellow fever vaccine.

The CDR3 here is CASSPTGGQSGEKLFF. As DNA, the CDR3 is TGTGCCAGCAGTCCGACAGGGGGCCAAAGTGGTGAAAAACTGTTTTTT. J is TRBJ1-4 and V is TRBV12-3 or TRBV12-4; TRBD1 agrees at 10 bases. The CDR3 loop spans 16 amino acids. The trim removed 5 bases at V and 7 bases at J, leaving 10 bases unmatched.